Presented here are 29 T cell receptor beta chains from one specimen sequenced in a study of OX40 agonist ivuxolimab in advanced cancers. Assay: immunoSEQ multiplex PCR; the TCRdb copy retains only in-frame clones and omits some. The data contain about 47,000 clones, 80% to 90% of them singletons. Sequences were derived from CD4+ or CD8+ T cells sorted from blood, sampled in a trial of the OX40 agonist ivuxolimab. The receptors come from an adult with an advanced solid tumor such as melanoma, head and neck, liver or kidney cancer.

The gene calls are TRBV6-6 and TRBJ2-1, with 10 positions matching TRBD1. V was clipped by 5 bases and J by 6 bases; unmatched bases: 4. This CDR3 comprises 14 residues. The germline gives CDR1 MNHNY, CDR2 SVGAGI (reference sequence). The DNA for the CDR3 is TGTGCCAGCAGTACGGGACAGGGGTTCAATGAGCAGTTCTTC. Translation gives CASSTGQGFNEQFF.

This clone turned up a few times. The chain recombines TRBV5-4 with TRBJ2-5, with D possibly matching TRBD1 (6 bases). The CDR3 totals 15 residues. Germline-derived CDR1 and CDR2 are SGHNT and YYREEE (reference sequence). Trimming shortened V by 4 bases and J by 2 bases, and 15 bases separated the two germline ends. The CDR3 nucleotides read TGTGCCAGCAGCGCGCGAACGCAGGGGCAAGAGACCCAGTACTTC. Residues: CASSARTQGQETQYF.

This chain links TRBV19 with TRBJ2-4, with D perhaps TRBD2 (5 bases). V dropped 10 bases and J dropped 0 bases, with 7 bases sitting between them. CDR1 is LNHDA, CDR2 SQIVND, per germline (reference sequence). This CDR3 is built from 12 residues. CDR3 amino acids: CATEGAKNIQYF. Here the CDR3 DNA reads TGTGCCACCGAGGGAGCCAAAAACATTCAGTACTTC.

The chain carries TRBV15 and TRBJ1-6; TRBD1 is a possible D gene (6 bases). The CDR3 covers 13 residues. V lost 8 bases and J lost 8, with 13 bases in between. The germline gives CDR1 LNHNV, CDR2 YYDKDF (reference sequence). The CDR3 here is CATARGGYSPLHF. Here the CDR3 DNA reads TGTGCCACCGCGAGAGGGGGTTATTCACCCCTCCACTTT.

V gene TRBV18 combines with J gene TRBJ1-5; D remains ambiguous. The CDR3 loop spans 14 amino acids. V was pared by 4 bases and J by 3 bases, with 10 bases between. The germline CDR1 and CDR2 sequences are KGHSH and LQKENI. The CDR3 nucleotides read TGTGCCAGCTCACTCGACGGGATCAATCAGCCCCAGCATTTT. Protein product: CASSLDGINQPQHF.

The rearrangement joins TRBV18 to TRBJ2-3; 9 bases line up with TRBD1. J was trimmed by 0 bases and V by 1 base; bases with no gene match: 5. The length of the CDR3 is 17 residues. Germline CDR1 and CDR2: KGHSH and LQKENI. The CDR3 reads CASSPLAQGASTDTQYF. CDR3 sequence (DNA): TGTGCCAGCTCACCACTTGCACAGGGGGCAAGCACAGATACGCAGTATTTT.

The CDR3 sequence: CASSPTPTTGRRTDTQYF. The DNA for the CDR3 is TGTGCCAGCAGCCCTACCCCCACGACAGGGAGAAGGACAGATACGCAGTATTTT. The chain combines TRBV9 with TRBJ2-3; 7 bases are a match to TRBD1. The CDR3 totals 18 residues. Germline V gene sequence: CDR1 SGDLS, CDR2 YYNGEE. Trimming took 4 bases from V and 3 from J; bases not matched to a gene: 17. The variable domain in full, completed from reference TRBV9 and TRBJ2-3, reads DSGVTQTPKHLITATGQRVTLRCSPRSGDLSVYWYQQSLDQGLQFLIQYYNGEERAKGNILERFSAQQFPDLHSELNLSSLELGDSALYFCASSPTPTTGRRTDTQYFGPGTRLTVL.

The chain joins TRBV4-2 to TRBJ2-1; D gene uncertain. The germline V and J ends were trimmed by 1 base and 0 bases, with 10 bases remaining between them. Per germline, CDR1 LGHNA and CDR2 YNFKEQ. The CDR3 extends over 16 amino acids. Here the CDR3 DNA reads TGTGCCAGCAGCCAAGTCGGCGGAAGCTCCTACAATGAGCAGTTCTTC. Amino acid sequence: CASSQVGGSSYNEQFF.

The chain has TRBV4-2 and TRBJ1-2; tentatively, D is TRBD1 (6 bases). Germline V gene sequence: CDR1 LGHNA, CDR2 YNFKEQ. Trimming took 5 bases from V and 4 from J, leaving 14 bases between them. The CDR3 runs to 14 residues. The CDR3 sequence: CASSLQGSTYGYTF. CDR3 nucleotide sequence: TGTGCCAGCAGCTTACAGGGCTCGACCTATGGCTACACCTTC.

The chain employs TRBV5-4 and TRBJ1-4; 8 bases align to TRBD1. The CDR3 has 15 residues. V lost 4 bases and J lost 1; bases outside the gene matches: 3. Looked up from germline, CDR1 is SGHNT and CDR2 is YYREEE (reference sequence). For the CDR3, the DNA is TGTGCCAGCAGCAGTACAGGGGGAACTAATGAAAAACTGTTTTTT. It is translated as CASSSTGGTNEKLFF.

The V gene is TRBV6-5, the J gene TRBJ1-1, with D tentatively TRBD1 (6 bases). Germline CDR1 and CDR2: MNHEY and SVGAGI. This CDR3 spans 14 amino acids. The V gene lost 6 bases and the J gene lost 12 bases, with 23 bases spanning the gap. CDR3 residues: CASSRLGTPGEPFF. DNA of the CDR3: TGTGCCAGCAGCCGATTAGGGACACCGGGGGAACCTTTCTTT.

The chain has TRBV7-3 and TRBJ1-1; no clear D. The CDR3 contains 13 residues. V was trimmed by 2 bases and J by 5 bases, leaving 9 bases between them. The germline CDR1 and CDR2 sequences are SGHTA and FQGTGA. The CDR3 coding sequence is TGTGCCAGCAGCTTAGACCCGGGAACTGAAGCTTTCTTT. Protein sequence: CASSLDPGTEAFF.

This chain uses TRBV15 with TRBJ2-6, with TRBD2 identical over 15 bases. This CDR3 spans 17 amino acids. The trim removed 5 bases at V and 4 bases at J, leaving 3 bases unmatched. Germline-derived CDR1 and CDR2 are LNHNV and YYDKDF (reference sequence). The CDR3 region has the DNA TGTGCCACCAGCGGGACTAGCGGGGGGCCGGGGGCCAACGTCCTGACTTTC. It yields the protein CATSGTSGGPGANVLTF.

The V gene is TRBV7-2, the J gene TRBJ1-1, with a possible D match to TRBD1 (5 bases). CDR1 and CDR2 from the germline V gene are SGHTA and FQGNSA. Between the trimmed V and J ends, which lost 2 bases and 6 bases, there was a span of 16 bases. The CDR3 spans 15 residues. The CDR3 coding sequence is TGTGCCAGCAGCTTACCGCGAGGGGAGATACCTGAAGCTTTCTTT. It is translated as CASSLPRGEIPEAFF.

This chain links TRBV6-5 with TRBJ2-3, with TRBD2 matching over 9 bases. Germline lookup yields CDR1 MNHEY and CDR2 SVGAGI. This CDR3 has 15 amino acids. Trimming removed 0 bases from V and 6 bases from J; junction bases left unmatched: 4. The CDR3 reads CASSYSASGADTQYF. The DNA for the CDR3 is TGTGCCAGCAGTTACTCGGCTAGCGGGGCGGATACGCAGTATTTT.

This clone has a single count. This chain's CDR3 is CASSSLAGVSKNIQYF. The CDR3 nucleotides are TGTGCCAGCAGCTCTCTAGCGGGGGTCAGCAAAAACATTCAGTACTTC. The V gene is TRBV7-9, the J gene TRBJ2-4; TRBD2 matches 10 bases. The CDR3 length is 16 residues. J gave up 3 bases and V 4 bases, and 6 bases lay outside the gene matches. The germline V gene encodes CDR1 SEHNR and CDR2 FQNEAQ (reference sequence). The full variable domain, its missing parts supplied by reference TRBV7-9 and TRBJ2-4, is DTGVSQNPRHKITKRGQNVTFRCDPISEHNRLYWYRQTLGQGPEFLTYFQNEAQLEKSRLLSDRFSAERPKGSFSTLEIQRTEQGDSAMYLCASSSLAGVSKNIQYFGAGTRLSVL.

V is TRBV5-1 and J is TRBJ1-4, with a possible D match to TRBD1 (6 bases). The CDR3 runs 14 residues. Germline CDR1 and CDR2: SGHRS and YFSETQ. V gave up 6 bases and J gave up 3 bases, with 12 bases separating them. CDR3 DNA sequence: TGCGCCAGCAAGACGGAGGGGGCTAATGAAAAACTGTTTTTT. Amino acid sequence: CASKTEGANEKLFF.

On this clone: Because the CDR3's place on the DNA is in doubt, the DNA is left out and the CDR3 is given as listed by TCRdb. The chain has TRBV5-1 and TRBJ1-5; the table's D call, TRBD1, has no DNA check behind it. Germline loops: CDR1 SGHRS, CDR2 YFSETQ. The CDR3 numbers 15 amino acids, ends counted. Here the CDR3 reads CASSFGPGPEQPQHF.

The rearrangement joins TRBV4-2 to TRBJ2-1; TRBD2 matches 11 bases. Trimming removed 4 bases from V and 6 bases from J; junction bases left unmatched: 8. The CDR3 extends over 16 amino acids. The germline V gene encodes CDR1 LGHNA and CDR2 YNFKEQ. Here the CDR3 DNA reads TGTGCCAGCAGCCGCTTACTAGCGGGAGTAATCAATGAGCAGTTCTTC. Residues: CASSRLLAGVINEQFF.

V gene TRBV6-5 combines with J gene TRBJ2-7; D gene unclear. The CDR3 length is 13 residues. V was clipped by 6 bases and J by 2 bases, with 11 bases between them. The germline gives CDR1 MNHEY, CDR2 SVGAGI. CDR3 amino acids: CASRTTFPYEQYF. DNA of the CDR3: TGTGCCAGCAGGACGACATTTCCCTACGAGCAGTACTTC.

The CDR3 coding sequence is TGTGCCAGCAGCGTAGAAGCGGCTCACAATGAGCAGTTCTTC. This sequence encodes CASSVEAAHNEQFF. The chain employs TRBV9 and TRBJ2-1; the D gene is possibly TRBD2 (5 bases). The CDR3 contains 14 residues. Germline V gene data show CDR1 as SGDLS and CDR2 as YYNGEE. V dropped 0 bases and J dropped 5 bases, with 9 bases sitting between them. The complete variable domain, with remaining parts taken from reference TRBV9 and TRBJ2-1, reads DSGVTQTPKHLITATGQRVTLRCSPRSGDLSVYWYQQSLDQGLQFLIQYYNGEERAKGNILERFSAQQFPDLHSELNLSSLELGDSALYFCASSVEAAHNEQFFGPGTRLTVL.

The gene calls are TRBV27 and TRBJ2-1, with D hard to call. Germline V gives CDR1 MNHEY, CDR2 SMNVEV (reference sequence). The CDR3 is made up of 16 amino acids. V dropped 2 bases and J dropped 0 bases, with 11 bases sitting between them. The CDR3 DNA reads TGTGCCAGCAGTTTAGACTGGCTGAGCTCCTACAATGAGCAGTTCTTC. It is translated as CASSLDWLSSYNEQFF.

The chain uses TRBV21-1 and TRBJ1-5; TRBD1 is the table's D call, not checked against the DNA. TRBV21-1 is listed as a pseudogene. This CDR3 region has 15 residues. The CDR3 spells CASSPGQGAGGTQHF. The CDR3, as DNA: TGTGCCAGCAGCCCCGGACAGGGGGCGGGAGGGACCCAGCATTTT.

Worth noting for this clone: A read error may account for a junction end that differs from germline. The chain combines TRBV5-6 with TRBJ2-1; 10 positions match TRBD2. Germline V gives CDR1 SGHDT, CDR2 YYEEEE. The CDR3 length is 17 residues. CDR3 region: CASSLGSSGGSYNEQFF. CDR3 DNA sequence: TGCGCCAGCAGCTTGGGGTCTAGCGGGGGCTCCTACAATGAGCAGTTCTTC.

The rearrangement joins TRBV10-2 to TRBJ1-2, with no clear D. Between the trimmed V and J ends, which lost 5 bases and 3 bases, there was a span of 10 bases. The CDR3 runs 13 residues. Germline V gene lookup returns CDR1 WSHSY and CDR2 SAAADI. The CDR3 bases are TGCGCCAGCAGTCCTCTGAGGGACTATGGCTACACCTTC. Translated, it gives CASSPLRDYGYTF.

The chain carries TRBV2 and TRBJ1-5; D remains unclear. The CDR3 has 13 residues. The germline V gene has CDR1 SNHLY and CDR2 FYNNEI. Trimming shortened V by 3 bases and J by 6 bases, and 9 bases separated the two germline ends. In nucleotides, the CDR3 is TGTGCCAGCAGTGACGGGGTTTTTCAGCCCCAGCATTTT. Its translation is CASSDGVFQPQHF.

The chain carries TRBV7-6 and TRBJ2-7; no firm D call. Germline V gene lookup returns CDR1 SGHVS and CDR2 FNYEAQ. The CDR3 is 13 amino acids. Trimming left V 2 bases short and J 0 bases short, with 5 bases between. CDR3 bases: TGTGCCAGCAGCTTAACGGCCTCCTACGAGCAGTACTTC. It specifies CASSLTASYEQYF.

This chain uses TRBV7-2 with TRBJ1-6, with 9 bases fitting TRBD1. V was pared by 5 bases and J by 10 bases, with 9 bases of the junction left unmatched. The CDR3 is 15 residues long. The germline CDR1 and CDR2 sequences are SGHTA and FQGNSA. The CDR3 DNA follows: TGTGCCAGCAGCCCAGGGACAGGGAGACGGTCACCCCTCCACTTT. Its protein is CASSPGTGRRSPLHF.

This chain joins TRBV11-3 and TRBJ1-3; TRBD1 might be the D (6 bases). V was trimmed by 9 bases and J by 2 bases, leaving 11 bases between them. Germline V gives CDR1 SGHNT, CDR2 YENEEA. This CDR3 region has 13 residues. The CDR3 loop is CASAGGPGNTIYF. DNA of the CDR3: TGTGCCAGTGCGGGGGGGCCTGGAAACACCATATATTTT.